A single sample is the source of the 13 T cell receptor beta chains below, sequenced in a study of blood T cells in healthy people across ages (dated by TCRdb to 2015 to 2017). Library construction relied on 5' RACE. Instrument on record: Illumina HiSeq 2500. A second PCR of roughly 7 to 12 cycles was run with a J-beta primer mix and a sample-barcoded 5' primer. Starting from the raw public reads, TCRdb applied fastp trimming at Q25, assembled clones with MiXCR and retained in-frame beta chains. Identical CDR3 proteins give one entry, which carries the most common genes and DNA. The sample records about 1 million distinct CDR3 sequences, around 25% of which are singletons. The top ten constitute around 0.75% of the sample. The sample also formed part of further work on T cells of mothers and their children.

The sample consisted of blood. Receptors originate from a girl aged 2 to 10 in good health.

The rearrangement links TRBV6-1 to TRBJ2-1, with 10 bases that match TRBD1. V was pared by 6 bases and J by 7 bases, with 18 bases of the junction left unmatched. Per the germline V gene, CDR1 is MNHNS and CDR2 is SASEGT. The CDR3 has 18 residues. The CDR3 coding sequence is TGTGCCAGCAGCCCACCGGGACAGGGGTTGACACTCCTGAATGAGCAGTTCTTC. Its protein product is CASSPPGQGLTLLNEQFF.

This clonotype has a handful of counts. V gene TRBV20-1 combines with J gene TRBJ1-1; tentative D call: TRBD1 (5 bases). The CDR3 covers 14 residues. The ends were cut back, 7 bases at V and 5 bases at J, with 20 bases in the middle. CDR1 and CDR2 from the germline V gene are DFQATT and SNEGSKA (reference sequence). The CDR3 sequence is CSVEATGALTEAFF. The CDR3, as DNA: TGCAGTGTCGAAGCCACAGGTGCCCTAACTGAAGCTTTCTTT.

This chain links TRBV4-2 with TRBJ1-1, with TRBD1 matching 7 bases. The V gene end was trimmed by 0 bases and the J gene end by 8 bases; junction bases not matched to a gene: 6. Germline CDR1 reads LGHNA; CDR2 reads YNFKEQ. This CDR3 has 14 amino acids. The CDR3 DNA reads TGTGCCAGCAGCCAAGACAGGGGGATTGCCGAAGCTTTCTTT. Translated: CASSQDRGIAEAFF.

A few counts support this clonotype. The rearrangement uses TRBV6-5 and TRBJ2-7; D may be TRBD2 (6 bases). Germline V gene sequence: CDR1 MNHEY, CDR2 SVGAGI. V lost 5 bases to trimming and J lost 5 bases, with 13 bases between them. The CDR3 consists of 13 residues. CDR3 region: CASSNTPSDEQYF. The CDR3 DNA reads as TGTGCCAGCAGTAATACCCCTAGCGACGAGCAGTACTTC.

The V call is TRBV12-3 or TRBV12-4, the J call TRBJ2-4; 13 bases agree with TRBD2. CDR3 length equals 13 residues. The J segment lost 14 bases and the V segment lost 6 bases, leaving 7 bases of the junction unmatched. CDR3 in amino acids: CASSPGLAGRKYF. For the CDR3, the DNA is TGTGCCAGCAGCCCGGGACTAGCGGGGAGAAAGTACTTC.

V is TRBV2 and J is TRBJ2-3; no firm D call. Per germline, CDR1 SNHLY and CDR2 FYNNEI. V shed 5 bases and J shed 0 bases, with 9 bases lying between them. The CDR3 has 14 residues. As DNA, the CDR3 is TGTGCCAGCAGTTGGACCCGGAGCACAGATACGCAGTATTTT. Encoded protein: CASSWTRSTDTQYF.

This clonotype came up many times. The V call is TRBV28, the J call TRBJ2-7; perhaps TRBD2 as D (6 bases). V was cut by 9 bases and J by 6 bases, with 18 bases left in between. Germline CDR1 and CDR2: MDHEN and SYDVKM. This CDR3 region has 13 residues. CDR3 amino acids: CASTTGRYLEQYF. The DNA of the CDR3 is TGTGCCAGTACCACCGGGAGATATCTCGAGCAGTACTTC.

The V call is TRBV29-1, the J call TRBJ2-3, with D uncertain. CDR3 length: 12 residues. Germline V gene sequence: CDR1 SQVTM, CDR2 ANQGSEA. V was shortened by 4 bases and J by 5 bases, with 10 bases between the two germline ends. The CDR3 DNA is TGCAGCGTTGTCTACCTCGAAGATACGCAGTATTTT. Protein sequence: CSVVYLEDTQYF.

This clonotype was seen a few times. V gene TRBV12-3 or TRBV12-4 combines with J gene TRBJ2-7; possibly TRBD1 for D (6 bases). The CDR3 has 13 residues. V was cut by 1 base and J by 6 bases, with 10 bases left in between. Written as DNA, the CDR3 is TGTGCCAGCAGTTTAGTGGCAGGGGTCGAGCAGTACTTC. Its translation: CASSLVAGVEQYF.

This sequence joins TRBV20-1 and TRBJ2-5, with D maybe TRBD2 (6 bases). The J call may be incorrect, as the DNA end agrees better with TRBJ2-1. In germline, CDR1 is DFQATT, CDR2 SNEGSKA (reference sequence). This CDR3 comprises 15 residues. This chain's CDR3 is CSARGLADRYNEQFF. Written as DNA, the CDR3 is TGCAGTGCTAGAGGGTTAGCGGATCGATACAATGAGCAGTTCTTC.

This clonotype came up a few times. This chain uses TRBV7-2 with TRBJ1-2; 7 bases are shared with TRBD1. With V trimmed by 6 bases and J by 6 bases, 7 bases remained unmatched. The germline CDR1 and CDR2 sequences are SGHTA and FQGNSA. The CDR3 sequence is 13 residues long. CDR3 coding DNA: TGTGCCAGCAGTTCCACAGGGGCGAATGGCTACACCTTC. Residues: CASSSTGANGYTF.

This clonotype was recorded once. In DNA form, the CDR3 reads TGCAGTGCCACACCCACATCCTACGAGCAGTACTTC. Protein sequence: CSATPTSYEQYF. The chain carries TRBV20-1 and TRBJ2-7; D not certain. The CDR3 has 12 amino acids. V gave up 6 bases and J gave up 1 base, with 10 bases separating them. Per the germline V gene, CDR1 is DFQATT and CDR2 is SNEGSKA (reference sequence).

This clonotype was observed a few times. The CDR3 region is CASTSSGLFYGYTF. Here the CDR3 DNA reads TGTGCCAGCACCTCTTCGGGCCTTTTCTATGGCTACACCTTC. V usage is TRBV12-3 or TRBV12-4 and J usage is TRBJ1-2; D call uncertain. This CDR3 is built from 14 residues. Trimming took off 7 bases at V and 4 bases at J, with 16 bases between the two ends.